This T cell receptor (beta chain) was sequenced during a study of blood T cells in healthy people across ages. Worth noting for this clonotype: As yet, its antigen is unknown.

Germline CDR1 LGHNA, CDR2 YNFKEQ. The length of the CDR3 is 17 residues. The V gene end was trimmed by 4 bases and the J gene end by 4 bases; junction bases not matched to a gene: 11. The donors, healthy Caucasians from Russia, were aged roughly 6 to 90. A J-beta primer mix and a sample-barcoded 5' primer were used in a second PCR of about 7 to 11 cycles. TCRdb called the 5' RACE reads again in MiXCR, with one record for every CDR3 protein. The sample holds roughly 2 million distinct CDR3 sequences, about 49% seen once. Study findings and constraints: Researchers report that TCR beta diversity correlated strongly with naive T cell percentage.

The sequence was collected from a woman in her forties in good health. The sequencing input was blood. The chain recombines TRBV4-2 with TRBJ1-5; the match to TRBD1 covers 9 bases. The CDR3 region is CASSPLWDRDVNQPQHF. The CDR3, as DNA: TGTGCCAGCAGCCCCCTTTGGGACAGGGATGTTAATCAGCCCCAGCATTTT.